This TCR beta chain stems from a study of cytomegalovirus exposure and HLA in healthy donors (dated by TCRdb to 2016 to 2017). Regarding the study in general: In an earlier analysis of approximately 500 of the donors, 276 Gb of sequence data and 95 million to 130 million unique TCR beta sequences from about 180 million T cells were reported. A later genetic analysis used genome-wide SNP genotypes for about 55% of the 666 donors, treating that subset as a discovery cohort. An earlier analysis of 500 to 750 of the donors applied high-throughput TCR beta sequencing to assess whether each TCR beta V gene segment acted as functional or pseudogenic. The number of typed donors differed by locus: about 620-640 for A, B, C, DRB1 and DQB1; approximately 520 for DQA1; 600 to 610 for DPA1; and about 450 for DPB1. Four or five DR-DQ haplotypes were treated as single units for association and clustering because of strong linkage in the cohort. Alongside the repertoire data, information on donor age, sex, ethnicity and CMV serostatus was compiled. In the later analysis, no new phenotypic data were used to find candidate immune exposures; instead, reliance was placed on TCR beta sequences and their occurrence across donors. In a later analysis, previously published TCR beta repertoires from about 640 donors were re-analyzed and high-resolution HLA genotyping was added so that TCR occurrence patterns could be studied. All discovery cohort repertoires had been generated on a single sequencing platform. The aim of the study was to test whether cataloging public T cell receptors could identify signatures of past pathogen exposure. Of the 300 to 500 genotyped donors, roughly 80% were placed in the genetic ancestry cluster associated with self-reported Caucasian donors. An early release that covered around 590 HLA-typed donors contained approximately 320 gigabases of sequencing data and 80 million or so unique TCR sequences. On average, 235,054 unique TCR beta nucleotide sequences were sequenced per donor among some 420 genotyped donors of the cohort, with approximately 18% of those sequences being non-productive. Both class I and class II loci were covered by HLA typing, at four-digit resolution. The study profiled the T cell repertoires of 550 to 700 subjects by immunosequencing and related them to cytomegalovirus serostatus. To predict cytomegalovirus infection status, the study brought together high-throughput TCR immunosequencing, statistical association of individual TCRs with disease status, and machine learning. Along with the 666-subject first cohort, a separate validation cohort of over a hundred different subjects was used.

Overall study outcomes, separate from this receptor: In both the original and validation cohorts, the classifier was reported to diagnose cytomegalovirus status with high specificity and sensitivity. Because HLA typing was unavailable for some donors at each locus, only the typed subset was used in association tests. A later analysis found that TCR association rates varied across HLA loci, with DRB1 alleles showing the most associated TCRs and HLA-C alleles the fewest. Sequencing depth was assumed to be roughly uniform across donors in the presence/absence analyses, though that assumption may not hold. Some IMGT-functional V segments, including TRBV6-2 and TRBV6-3, could not be told apart with the 87-base-pair reads, so those segments were excluded. The cohort was sequenced for TCR beta chains only, and without alpha or paired-chain data the features that could be detected were limited. A later analysis associated 15,000 to 20,000 TCR beta sequences with specific HLA alleles at a false discovery rate of 0.05. A few of the identified cytomegalovirus-associated TCR beta chains were confirmed in vitro to be specific for cytomegalovirus antigens. For the cohort, immune exposure information was limited to CMV serostatus. In a later analysis, HLA-associated TCR beta chains showed more clonal expansion and lower generation probabilities than non-associated chains that were equally common. Most TCR sequences were observed very rarely across donors, whereas some public TCRs were present in many individuals. Strong co-occurrence of HLA alleles, especially DR and DQ, made assigning TCR associations to individual alleles difficult. A later analysis reported that several top co-occurrence clusters appeared linked to parvovirus B19, influenza, CMV and Epstein-Barr virus. In a later genetic analysis, a missense DCLRE1C variant was associated with V-gene and J-gene trimming of TCR beta chains, and the association was replicated in an independent cohort. The study listed 150 to 200 TCR beta chains as associated with cytomegalovirus. In an earlier analysis of more than 450 of the donors, most TCR beta V segments were observed in productive rearrangements about 87% or about 30% of the time, broadly matching IMGT annotations. According to a later analysis, most CMV-associated TCR beta chains appeared to be HLA-restricted, and the HLA associations seemed to be driven largely by CMV exposure. The authors suggested that the approach could potentially be generalized to other disease states and immunological phenotypes. A further reported finding was that TCR beta sequences accurately predicted the HLA-A and HLA-B alleles for most subjects in the first cohort. The earlier analysis of about 600 of the donors excluded about 16 rarely observed V segments, including chromosome 9 orphons, because counts were too low. A later genetic analysis reported fewer N-insertions in productive TCRs among donors in an Asian-associated ancestry cluster than the roughly 620-donor mean. Linkage disequilibrium might explain the correlated functional status among segregating V segments, but an unknown experimental factor could not be excluded. A cluster of highly shared sequence variants was judged likely to represent a technical artifact of the sequencing pipeline.

Libraries came from the immunoSEQ multiplex PCR assay. A mixture of 60 forward primers for TCR Vbeta segments and 13 reverse primers for TCR Jbeta segments was used in the multiplex PCR. A multiplex PCR assay on genomic DNA amplified the CDR3 region of rearranged TCR beta genes. Amplified TCR beta libraries were sequenced as 87-base-pair reads on the Illumina HiSeq System. In the source study's methods: In a later analysis, around 80 million unique TCR beta chains were counted across the 690 or so repertoires, and around 11 million of these chains were shared by at least two donors. A nearest-neighbor algorithm error-corrected the raw reads and collapsed the reads into unique sequences, merging closely related sequences to remove PCR and sequencing errors. CDR3 sequences were aligned to IMGT reference sequences to assign V, D and J gene segments. For a sequence to be retained, at least a six-nucleotide match to both a V gene segment and a J gene segment was required. A rearrangement counted as productive if the CDR3 had no stop codons and remained in frame with V and J, and every other rearrangement counted as non-productive. Following IMGT convention, CDR3 was defined as the stretch from the second conserved V-encoded cysteine to the conserved J-encoded phenylalanine. The earlier analysis of 500 to 750 of the donors excluded any sequence lacking an unambiguous match to a single V gene segment. An earlier analysis of around 600 of the donors classified V segments as functional when productive rearrangements were above 56.7% and as segregating when the standard deviation between donors was above 5%. A statistical classification framework was built to diagnose cytomegalovirus status from the catalog of TCR beta chain sequences. V and J gene assignment, in a later analysis, came from comparing TCR nucleotide sequences with IMGT/GENE-DB human TR gene sequences. A later analysis assigned CDR3 sequences and most-parsimonious VDJ recombination scenarios with the TCRdist pipeline. In a later analysis, each TCR beta chain was defined by its CDR3 amino acid sequence together with its V-gene family, and reads lacking a unique V-gene family were excluded. A later analysis removed several hundred highly shared, low-generation-probability nucleotide sequences to deal with suspected cross-contamination and a sequencing artifact. In a later analysis, a clonal expansion index for each public chain was calculated from normalized within-repertoire ranks of inferred template counts. Generation probabilities in a later analysis came from a VDJ recombination model fitted to out-of-frame rearrangements, and those results were checked against IGoR. Hypergeometric tests were used in a later analysis to score TCR-TCR, TCR-HLA and TCR-CMV co-occurrence, with a repertoire-size bias correction applied to the TCR pairs. To estimate false discovery rates, a later analysis permuted the HLA or CMV assignments 20 times. In a later analysis, co-occurring TCRs were grouped using DBSCAN, and TCRdist sequence similarity was added for clustering within HLA-allele-positive subsets. Repertoires with fewer than 30,000 or more than 120,000 public chains were left out of co-occurrence clustering, as were four to six repertoires with anomalous nucleotide sharing. The clones in this table, taken by TCRdb from immuneACCESS, are in-frame only. Not every clone is retained; where verified, under half of the shortfall comes from an unresolved V gene, and the cause of the rest is unknown. Clone size and the V and J calls come from that table; the DNA yielded D and trimming. In this sample the table shows some 170,000 clones, approximately 80% of which occur a single time. In total, the top ten clones hold about 7% of the sample.

The cohort comprised around 690 healthy bone marrow donors. All cohort members were sampled while nominally healthy, although unrecorded immune exposures were likely present. The donor was CMV seropositive and was included in the group of some 290 seropositive cohort members. A peripheral blood sample was provided by each donor, and peripheral blood mononuclear cells were used for TCR beta sequencing. The Qiagen DNeasy Blood Extraction Kit was used to extract genomic DNA from the blood cell samples. Cut back by 3 bases and 5 bases, the V and J ends lie 19 bases apart. The CDR3 covers 16 residues, taking in both the cysteine and the phenylalanine. CDR3 DNA is the only sequence kept; it has 48 bases, read in frame from the first base. The germline V gene sets CDR1 to LGHNA and CDR2 to YSLEER. Note on this clone: The target of this receptor is not known. Qualities for individual bases were not recorded, and no much larger clone is one base off.

The clonotype was recovered from a woman aged 25 to 45 in good health and CMV-seropositive. This receptor chain uses TRBV4-3 and TRBJ2-5; a weak D assignment points to TRBD2 (6 bases agree). Sequences were obtained from PBMCs. The DNA reads TGCGCCAGCAGCCATTCTTCTCGACTAGATCTCGAGACCCAGTACTTC. The encoded protein is CASSHSSRLDLETQYF.